Following are 26 T cell receptor beta chains from one sample sequenced in a study of cytomegalovirus exposure and HLA in healthy donors. Both 60 Vbeta primers and 13 Jbeta primers went into the PCR. Using immunoSEQ multiplex PCR, the repertoire was profiled, and TCRdb retains in-frame clones only, with some absent. Seen here are approximately 150,000 clones, roughly 79% observed once, and the top ten hold approximately 1%. The source material was PBMCs. Receptors were obtained from a woman in her 40s in good health and CMV-seronegative.

CDR3 sequence: CASSLEPGLAYSGANVLTF. CDR3 DNA sequence: TGTGCCAGCAGCTTAGAACCCGGACTAGCTTACTCTGGGGCCAACGTCCTGACTTTC. This chain links TRBV11-2 with TRBJ2-6; TRBD2 matches 8 bases. This CDR3 is 19 amino acids long. After removal of 0 bases from V and 0 bases from J, the junction contained 7 bases not matched to a gene. CDR1 and CDR2 (germline): SGHAT, FQNNGV.

This chain joins TRBV21-1 and TRBJ2-7; the tabulated D call, TRBD1, remains unverified against the DNA. TRBV21-1 corresponds to a pseudogene. This CDR3 spans 11 amino acids. The CDR3 sequence is CAIGQVCEQYF. The DNA for the CDR3 is TGTGCCATTGGACAGGTCTGCGAGCAGTACTTC.

The gene calls are TRBV29-1 and TRBJ1-1; 7 bases are shared with TRBD1. This CDR3 spans 13 amino acids. V was pared by 5 bases and J by 8 bases, with 11 bases of the junction left unmatched. Per germline, CDR1 SQVTM and CDR2 ANQGSEA. CDR3 sequence (DNA): TGCAGCGTTCCCTCCCGGGACAGTGGGGAAGCTTTCTTT. Its translation: CSVPSRDSGEAFF.

The chain carries TRBV4-2 and TRBJ2-5; 8 bases are a match to TRBD2. From germline, CDR1 is LGHNA and CDR2 YNFKEQ. This CDR3 is 16 amino acids long. V was clipped by 0 bases and J by 5 bases; unmatched bases: 8. The CDR3 sequence: CASSQEASGSWETQYF. Here the CDR3 DNA reads TGTGCCAGCAGCCAAGAGGCAAGCGGGAGTTGGGAGACCCAGTACTTC.

The rearrangement links TRBV9 to TRBJ2-3; perhaps TRBD1 as D (7 bases). V was pared by 0 bases and J by 6 bases, with 11 bases between. CDR1 and CDR2 from the germline V gene are SGDLS and YYNGEE. The CDR3 consists of 14 residues. The CDR3 reads CASSVASGGDTQYF. The CDR3 region has the DNA TGTGCCAGCAGCGTAGCATCAGGGGGGGATACGCAGTATTTT.

The chain links TRBV12-5 to TRBJ2-3, with a tentative D call TRBD1 (6 bases). This CDR3 is built from 15 residues. Germline V gene lookup returns CDR1 LGHNT and CDR2 FRNRAP. Trimming pared 7 bases from V and 2 bases from J, leaving 16 bases between. DNA of the CDR3: TGTGCTAGTGCCATTACGACAGGACCCACAGATACGCAGTATTTT. Its protein product is CASAITTGPTDTQYF.

V gene TRBV5-1 combines with J gene TRBJ1-1, with 8 bases identical to TRBD1. The germline V gene encodes CDR1 SGHRS and CDR2 YFSETQ. This CDR3 spans 15 amino acids. V was pared by 5 bases and J by 1 base, with 7 bases of the junction left unmatched. The CDR3 sequence is CASSRQGRENTEAFF. For the CDR3, the DNA is TGCGCCAGCAGTCGACAGGGGCGGGAGAACACTGAAGCTTTCTTT.

V is TRBV2 and J is TRBJ2-1; D is perhaps TRBD1 (6 bases). V dropped 7 bases and J dropped 7 bases, with 11 bases sitting between them. This CDR3 has 12 residues. The germline CDR1 and CDR2 sequences are SNHLY and FYNNEI. The CDR3 region is CASNPDRNEQFF. CDR3 bases: TGTGCCAGCAACCCCGACAGGAATGAGCAGTTCTTC.

V is TRBV10-3 and J is TRBJ2-1, with D unresolved. Germline CDR1 reads ENHRY; CDR2 reads SYGVKD. The CDR3 covers 13 residues. Trimming shortened V by 4 bases and J by 9 bases, and 13 bases separated the two germline ends. The CDR3 spells CAISVGVSSEQFF. In DNA form, the CDR3 reads TGTGCCATCAGTGTTGGAGTCTCCAGTGAGCAGTTCTTC.

This clone was detected only a few times. This sequence joins TRBV6-6 and TRBJ1-5, with D tentatively TRBD1 (6 bases). This CDR3 spans 14 amino acids. With 6 bases removed from V and 1 base from J, the gap between germline ends came to 10 bases. CDR1 MNHNY and CDR2 SVGAGI come from the germline V gene (reference sequence). The CDR3 coding sequence is TGTGCCAGCAGCCGGACAGTCAGCAATCAGCCCCAGCATTTT. The encoded protein is CASSRTVSNQPQHF.

This rearrangement joins TRBV5-1 to TRBJ1-1; TRBD1 matches at 8 bases. Per the germline V gene, CDR1 is SGHRS and CDR2 is YFSETQ. J lost 5 bases, V lost 5 bases, and 5 bases had no gene match. The CDR3 has 13 residues. CDR3 sequence: CASRRTGSTEAFF. The CDR3 DNA follows: TGCGCCAGCAGAAGGACAGGGTCAACTGAAGCTTTCTTT.

The chain couples TRBV27 to TRBJ2-7; 7 bases fit TRBD2. The CDR3 loop spans 17 amino acids. CDR1 and CDR2 (germline): MNHEY, SMNVEV (reference sequence). V was pared by 0 bases and J by 2 bases, with 10 bases of the junction left unmatched. The CDR3 DNA reads as TGTGCCAGCAGTTTATCGGCCTCTAGCGGCTCCACCTACGAGCAGTACTTC. It yields the protein CASSLSASSGSTYEQYF.

The chain carries TRBV7-2 and TRBJ2-3; D gene ambiguous. Germline loops: CDR1 SGHTA, CDR2 FQGNSA. This CDR3 contains 14 residues. Trimming removed 3 bases from V and 2 bases from J, with 9 bases in between. CDR3 in amino acids: CASSFPGLTDTQYF. The DNA of the CDR3 is TGTGCCAGCAGCTTTCCAGGCCTCACAGATACGCAGTATTTT.

The chain couples TRBV5-1 to TRBJ2-3; TRBD2 matches 12 bases. CDR3 length: 18 residues. CDR1 SGHRS and CDR2 YFSETQ come from the germline V gene. J lost 4 bases, V lost 3 bases, and 12 bases had no gene match. Written as DNA, the CDR3 is TGCGCCAGCAGCTCCCACTCGCGACTAGCGGGAGCCCCAGATACGCAGTATTTT. Protein sequence: CASSSHSRLAGAPDTQYF. Supplemented by reference TRBV5-1 and TRBJ2-3, the full variable domain reads KAGVTQTPRYLIKTRGQQVTLSCSPISGHRSVSWYQQTPGQGLQFLFEYFSETQRNKGNFPGRFSGRQFSNSRSEMNVSTLELGDSALYLCASSSHSRLAGAPDTQYFGPGTRLTVL.

The rearrangement joins TRBV28 to TRBJ2-1, with TRBD1 matching 8 bases. The V gene end was trimmed by 4 bases and the J gene end by 8 bases; junction bases not matched to a gene: 4. The germline V gene has CDR1 MDHEN and CDR2 SYDVKM. There are 13 residues in the CDR3. The CDR3 DNA follows: TGTGCCAGCAGTTCGTACAGGGGGGATGAGCAGTTCTTC. Translated, it gives CASSSYRGDEQFF.

V is TRBV29-1 and J is TRBJ2-7; 10 positions match TRBD1. This CDR3 is built from 13 residues. Looked up from germline, CDR1 is SQVTM and CDR2 is ANQGSEA. Trimming at V came to 5 bases and at J to 4 bases, leaving 5 bases not matched to a gene. DNA of the CDR3: TGCAGCGTTCGGGGACAGGGGTGGTACGAGCAGTACTTC. This sequence encodes CSVRGQGWYEQYF.

This clone has a handful of counts. The chain recombines TRBV19 with TRBJ2-7; 7 bases fit TRBD2. There are 13 residues in the CDR3. Germline CDR1 and CDR2: LNHDA and SQIVND (reference sequence). With 7 bases clipped from V and 6 bases from J, the junction kept 9 bases outside the gene matches. In nucleotides, the CDR3 is TGTGCCAGTATGGGTAGCGGGTTCCTCGAGCAGTACTTC. It translates to CASMGSGFLEQYF. Full variable domain (outside the CDR3, taken from reference TRBV19 and TRBJ2-7): DGGITQSPKYLFRKEGQNVTLSCEQNLNHDAMYWYRQDPGQGLRLIYYSQIVNDFQKGDIAEGYSVSREKKESFPLTVTSAQKNPTAFYLCASMGSGFLEQYFGPGTRLTVT.

J is TRBJ1-3 and V is TRBV19; D gene unclear. Germline-derived CDR1 and CDR2 are LNHDA and SQIVND (reference sequence). V lost 5 bases to trimming and J lost 1 base, with 12 bases between them. CDR3 length: 15 residues. The CDR3, as DNA: TGTGCCAGTAGTTCCTCTGGAGGGTCTGGAAACACCATATATTTT. Its protein is CASSSSGGSGNTIYF.

The chain is built from TRBV6-1 and TRBJ1-1; D is possibly TRBD1 (5 bases). This CDR3 is built from 14 residues. The ends were cut back, 5 bases at V and 0 bases at J, with 10 bases in the middle. Germline V gene lookup returns CDR1 MNHNS and CDR2 SASEGT. DNA of the CDR3: TGTGCCAGCAGTCGACAGTATCTGAACACTGAAGCTTTCTTT. The encoded protein is CASSRQYLNTEAFF.

V usage is TRBV6-1 and J usage is TRBJ2-3; 7 bases align to TRBD2. Per germline, CDR1 MNHNS and CDR2 SASEGT. The CDR3 has 12 amino acids. CDR3: CAGGDSTDTQYF. CDR3 nucleotides: TGTGCGGGGGGGGACAGCACAGATACGCAGTATTTT.

The rearrangement uses TRBV2 and TRBJ2-1; tentatively, D is TRBD2 (6 bases). The CDR3 length is 16 residues. With 2 bases removed from V and 6 bases from J, the gap between germline ends came to 17 bases. Germline V gives CDR1 SNHLY, CDR2 FYNNEI. The DNA of the CDR3 is TGTGCCAGCAGTGAACGGAGGGGCCCTCCCGGCAATGAGCAGTTCTTC. Residues: CASSERRGPPGNEQFF.

The chain combines TRBV9 with TRBJ2-5, with 11 bases aligning to TRBD2. The V gene end was trimmed by 0 bases and the J gene end by 5 bases; junction bases not matched to a gene: 9. Germline CDR1 is SGDLS and CDR2 is YYNGEE. CDR3 length: 17 residues. The CDR3 nucleotides are TGTGCCAGCAGCGTAGGGGTAGCGGGAGGGGGGGAGGAGACCCAGTACTTC. Translating gives CASSVGVAGGGEETQYF. The full variable domain, rest sourced from reference TRBV9 and TRBJ2-5, is DSGVTQTPKHLITATGQRVTLRCSPRSGDLSVYWYQQSLDQGLQFLIQYYNGEERAKGNILERFSAQQFPDLHSELNLSSLELGDSALYFCASSVGVAGGGEETQYFGPGTRLLVL.

The chain employs TRBV19 and TRBJ2-2; maybe TRBD2 (5 bases). This CDR3 has 13 amino acids. Germline CDR1 LNHDA, CDR2 SQIVND (reference sequence). V lost 6 bases and J 7 bases, leaving 12 bases between the germline ends. The chain's CDR3 is CASRWPGGGELFF. CDR3 sequence (DNA): TGTGCCAGTAGATGGCCAGGAGGCGGGGAGCTGTTTTTT.

V is TRBV5-1 and J is TRBJ2-5; maybe TRBD1 (7 bases). Trimming removed 1 base from V and 4 bases from J, with 11 bases in between. This CDR3 comprises 14 residues. CDR1 is SGHRS, CDR2 YFSETQ, per germline. CDR3 in amino acids: CASSLYRGGETQYF. The CDR3 nucleotides are TGCGCCAGCAGCTTGTACAGGGGAGGAGAGACCCAGTACTTC.

This clone was detected a few times. V gene TRBV5-5 combines with J gene TRBJ1-1, with D hard to call. This CDR3 has 15 amino acids. CDR1 and CDR2 (germline): SGHKS, YYEKEE (reference sequence). V gave up 0 bases and J gave up 4 bases, with 13 bases separating them. CDR3 sequence: CASSLDPGRGTEAFF. CDR3 DNA sequence: TGTGCCAGCAGCTTGGACCCCGGGAGAGGCACTGAAGCTTTCTTT. The complete variable domain, with remaining parts taken from reference TRBV5-5 and TRBJ1-1, reads DAGVTQSPTHLIKTRGQQVTLRCSPISGHKSVSWYQQVLGQGPQFIFQYYEKEERGRGNFPDRFSARQFPNYSSELNVNALLLGDSALYLCASSLDPGRGTEAFFGQGTRLTVV.

In its sample, this clone was seen once. This chain joins TRBV9 and TRBJ1-4; 8 positions match TRBD1. Germline V gives CDR1 SGDLS, CDR2 YYNGEE. CDR3 length: 15 amino acids. V was pared by 0 bases and J by 7 bases, with 5 bases of the junction left unmatched. The CDR3 protein is CASSVEGQGGEKLFF. In DNA, the CDR3 is TGTGCCAGCAGCGTAGAAGGACAGGGAGGTGAAAAACTGTTTTTT. Full variable domain (remainder filled in from reference TRBV9 and TRBJ1-4): DSGVTQTPKHLITATGQRVTLRCSPRSGDLSVYWYQQSLDQGLQFLIQYYNGEERAKGNILERFSAQQFPDLHSELNLSSLELGDSALYFCASSVEGQGGEKLFFGSGTQLSVL.